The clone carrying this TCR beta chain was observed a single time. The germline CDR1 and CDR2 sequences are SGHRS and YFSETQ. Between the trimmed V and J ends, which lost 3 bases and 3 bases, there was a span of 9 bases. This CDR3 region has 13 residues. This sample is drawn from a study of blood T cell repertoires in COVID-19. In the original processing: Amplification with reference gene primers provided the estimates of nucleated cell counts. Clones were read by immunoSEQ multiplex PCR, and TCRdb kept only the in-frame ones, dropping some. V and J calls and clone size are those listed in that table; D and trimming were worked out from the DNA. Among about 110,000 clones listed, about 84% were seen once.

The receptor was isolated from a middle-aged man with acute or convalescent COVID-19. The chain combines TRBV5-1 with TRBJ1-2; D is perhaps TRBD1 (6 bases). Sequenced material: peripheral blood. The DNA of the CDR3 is TGCGCCAGCAGCTCCGACAGGTACTATGGCTACACCTTC. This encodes CASSSDRYYGYTF.